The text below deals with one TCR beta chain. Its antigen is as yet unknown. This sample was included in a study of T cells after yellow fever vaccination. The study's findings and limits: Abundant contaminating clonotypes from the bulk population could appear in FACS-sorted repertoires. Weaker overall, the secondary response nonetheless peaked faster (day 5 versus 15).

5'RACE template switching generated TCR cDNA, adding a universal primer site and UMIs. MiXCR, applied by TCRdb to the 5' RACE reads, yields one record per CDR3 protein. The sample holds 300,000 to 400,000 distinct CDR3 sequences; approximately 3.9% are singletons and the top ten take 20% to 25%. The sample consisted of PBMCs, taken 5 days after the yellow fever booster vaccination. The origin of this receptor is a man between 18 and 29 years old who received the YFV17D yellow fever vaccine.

In DNA, the CDR3 is TGCGCCAGCTCACTTCAGTGGGACTCGAACCGAGATACGCAGTATTTT. Its protein is CASSLQWDSNRDTQYF. The chain couples TRBV5-1 to TRBJ2-3; tentative D call: TRBD2 (6 bases). Trimming removed 7 bases at V and 5 bases at J, with 23 bases between. The CDR3 has 16 residues. Germline CDR1 reads SGHRS; CDR2 reads YFSETQ.